These 13 T cell receptor beta chains were all obtained from the same sample, sequenced in a study of OX40 agonist ivuxolimab in advanced cancers. Receptor libraries were prepared by the immunoSEQ multiplex PCR assay. TCRdb retrieved this table from immuneACCESS and kept in-frame rearrangements only. Not all clones are present; in checked studies, unresolved V genes account for under half, and no reason is known for the remainder. Here the sample has some 57,000 clones; 85% to 90% occur a single time. The top ten clonotypes cover 5% to 6% of the sample. This specimen consisted of CD4+ or CD8+ T cells sorted from blood, obtained in a trial of the OX40 agonist ivuxolimab. The receptors derive from an adult with an advanced solid tumor such as melanoma, head and neck, liver or kidney cancer.

This sequence joins TRBV7-2 and TRBJ2-3; no firm D call. This CDR3 is built from 15 residues. CDR1 and CDR2 (germline): SGHTA, FQGNSA. V lost 1 base and J 1 base, leaving 9 bases between the germline ends. This CDR3 reads CASSLDHRRTDTQYF. CDR3 in DNA: TGTGCCAGCAGCTTAGATCACCGCCGCACAGATACGCAGTATTTT.

This chain joins TRBV27 and TRBJ1-6; D not certain. This CDR3 is built from 14 residues. Germline V gene sequence: CDR1 MNHEY, CDR2 SMNVEV (reference sequence). The V end was cut by 5 bases, the J end by 9 bases, with 14 bases between. CDR3 sequence (DNA): TGTGCCAGCAGTACCAAATCAATCCTTTCACCCCTCCACTTT. Its translation is CASSTKSILSPLHF.

The chain uses TRBV2 and TRBJ1-2; no reliable D call. V dropped 3 bases and J dropped 10 bases, with 9 bases sitting between them. From germline, CDR1 is SNHLY and CDR2 FYNNEI. This CDR3 has 11 amino acids. The CDR3 DNA reads as TGTGCCAGCAGTGAGTACGGCCACTACACCTTC. As protein: CASSEYGHYTF.

To note about this clone: The sample carries other DNA sequences with the same CDR3. The chain couples TRBV28 to TRBJ2-1, with TRBD2 identical over 7 bases. Trimming cost V 4 bases and J 1 base; bases outside gene matches: 10. The CDR3 loop spans 17 amino acids. Germline lookup yields CDR1 MDHEN and CDR2 SYDVKM. CDR3 in DNA: TGTGCCAGCAGTTCCGACGGCGGGAGTGGTTCCTACAATGAGCAGTTCTTC. The encoded protein is CASSSDGGSGSYNEQFF.

The rearrangement joins TRBV30 to TRBJ2-7; D not certain. Per germline, CDR1 GTSNPN and CDR2 SVGIG (reference sequence). Between the trimmed V and J ends, which lost 1 base and 6 bases, there was a span of 10 bases. The length of the CDR3 is 12 residues. The CDR3 bases are TGTGCCTGGAGTGCTTATTCTGGCGAGCAGTACTTC. Protein: CAWSAYSGEQYF.

The gene calls are TRBV9 and TRBJ1-4; TRBD1 agrees at 9 bases. Germline loops: CDR1 SGDLS, CDR2 YYNGEE. The CDR3 is made up of 15 amino acids. V gave up 3 bases and J gave up 7 bases; unmatched junction bases: 7. CDR3 DNA sequence: TGTGCCAGCAGCGGAGGGACAGGGCTCCTTGAAAAACTGTTTTTT. It yields the protein CASSGGTGLLEKLFF.

The chain couples TRBV28 to TRBJ2-1; TRBD1 matches 9 bases. Germline assignment: CDR1 MDHEN and CDR2 SYDVKM. The CDR3 extends over 16 amino acids. The V and J ends lost 4 bases and 1 base, in that order; junction bases with no gene match: 5. The CDR3 DNA is TGTGCCAGCAGTTCAGCCGGACAGGGGTCCTACAATGAGCAGTTCTTC. Encoded protein: CASSSAGQGSYNEQFF.

The chain has TRBV7-6 and TRBJ1-1, with D unclear. The CDR3 consists of 15 residues. The V end lost 5 bases, the J end lost 2 bases, and 15 bases lay between the germline ends. Germline V gene sequence: CDR1 SGHVS, CDR2 FNYEAQ. The CDR3 here is CASSPTRELNTEAFF. The CDR3, as DNA: TGTGCCAGCAGCCCCACAAGGGAATTAAACACTGAAGCTTTCTTT.

This rearrangement joins TRBV7-9 to TRBJ2-3; a weak D match, TRBD1 (6 bases). V shed 5 bases and J shed 0 bases, with 12 bases lying between them. Germline V gives CDR1 SEHNR, CDR2 FQNEAQ (reference sequence). This CDR3 comprises 15 residues. As DNA, the CDR3 is TGTGCCAGCAGCGGAGGACAGCTTAGCACAGATACGCAGTATTTT. Residues: CASSGGQLSTDTQYF. The variable domain in full, completed from reference TRBV7-9 and TRBJ2-3, reads DTGVSQNPRHKITKRGQNVTFRCDPISEHNRLYWYRQTLGQGPEFLTYFQNEAQLEKSRLLSDRFSAERPKGSFSTLEIQRTEQGDSAMYLCASSGGQLSTDTQYFGPGTRLTVL.

The genes are TRBV28 and TRBJ2-7; no clear D gene. CDR1 is MDHEN, CDR2 SYDVKM, per germline. Trimming left V 5 bases short and J 0 bases short, with 11 bases between. This CDR3 contains 14 residues. The CDR3 DNA reads as TGTGCCAGCAGTCGTGTAACGAGCTCCTACGAGCAGTACTTC. This translates into CASSRVTSSYEQYF.

This clone has a single count. CDR3 protein: CASSFYRLNTEAFF. CDR3 nucleotide sequence: TGTGCCAGCAGTTTCTATAGGCTGAACACTGAAGCTTTCTTT. V gene TRBV28 combines with J gene TRBJ1-1; D not resolved. V lost 3 bases and J 0 bases, leaving 8 bases between the germline ends. Germline V gene sequence: CDR1 MDHEN, CDR2 SYDVKM. This CDR3 has 14 amino acids.

The genes are TRBV11-2 and TRBJ2-7; 10 bases agree with TRBD2. CDR3 length: 18 residues. Germline V CDR1 and CDR2: SGHAT, FQNNGV. The trim removed 0 bases at V and 1 base at J, leaving 9 bases unmatched. The CDR3 DNA is TGTGCCAGCAGCTTAGACCCCTCCGGACTAGCGGAGTCCTACGAGCAGTACTTC. Translated, it gives CASSLDPSGLAESYEQYF.

This chain connects TRBV5-5 to TRBJ1-2; 9 nucleotides match TRBD1. The germline V gene encodes CDR1 SGHKS and CDR2 YYEKEE (reference sequence). The V and J ends lost 3 bases and 6 bases, in that order; junction bases with no gene match: 3. The CDR3 contains 13 residues. CDR3 bases: TGTGCCAGCAGCTCTTGGACAGGGGATGGCTACACCTTC. Translating gives CASSSWTGDGYTF.